This T cell receptor (beta chain) originates from a study of graft-versus-host responses after intestinal transplantation. V was cut by 5 bases and J by 5 bases, with 12 bases left in between. Germline V gene lookup returns CDR1 LNHDA and CDR2 SQIVND (reference sequence). The CDR3 is 13 amino acids. Concerning this clone: Its antigen remains unidentified.

The assay was immunoSEQ multiplex PCR, and TCRdb's table has in-frame clones only and misses some. This table holds some 62,000 clones, 90% to 95% found once. This rearrangement joins TRBV19 to TRBJ1-1; D ambiguous. The sample here was unstimulated CD8+ T cells sorted from spleen or lymph node cells, taken before transplant. This receptor was identified in a human donor who was the organ donor for an intestinal transplant. CDR3 nucleotide sequence: TGTGCCAGTAGTCTACAGATGAGAACTGAAGCTTTCTTT. Residues: CASSLQMRTEAFF.